The present entry profiles one TCR beta chain with its context. The antigen is unknown. This specimen belongs to a study of shared clonotypes between healthy human individuals. General study points: The study found 4.5% to 5% of naive CD4 clonotypes shared across several donors. The low donor count limited represented genetic and exposure-history diversity. Sharing of clonotypes among donors was expected to vary with sequencing depth.

A CD45RA-negative memory subset and a CD45RA+ naive subset were separated from the CD4+ cells. The trim removed 4 bases at V and 12 bases at J, leaving 8 bases unmatched. The germline CDR1 and CDR2 sequences are SGHNT and YYREEE (reference sequence). This CDR3 is built from 12 residues. Profiled with immunoSEQ multiplex PCR; TCRdb holds only in-frame clones, not every one. The profile shows over 1.4 million clones, around 97% of them singletons. The sequencing input was naive CD4+ T cells sorted from blood. Subset meaning: CD45RA+ positively selected. The receptor comes from a man aged 30 to 39 in good health. The chain has TRBV5-4 and TRBJ2-7, with 9 nucleotides matching TRBD1. The CDR3 bases are TGTGCCAGCAGCATTTCACAGGGGGCTCGGTACTTC. Protein: CASSISQGARYF.